This T cell receptor beta chain was profiled in a study of shared clonotypes between healthy human individuals. CDR3 length equals 15 residues. CDR1 and CDR2 (germline): SGHRS, YFSETQ. Losses at the gene ends were 4 bases for V and 5 bases for J; bases not matched to a gene: 10. Clones were sequenced by immunoSEQ multiplex PCR, and TCRdb holds only the in-frame ones, with some missing. The sample lists millions of clones, approximately 90% occurring once. This rearrangement joins TRBV5-1 to TRBJ2-5, with 8 bases identical to TRBD2. This TCR derives from a young man in good health. The specimen sequenced was naive CD4+ T cells sorted from blood. Documented subset: CD45RA+ positively selected. CDR3 residues: CASSADGTSGETQYF. The CDR3 DNA is TGCGCCAGCAGCGCGGACGGGACTAGTGGGGAGACCCAGTACTTC.